This T cell receptor (beta chain) was retrieved from a study of T cells expressing NK-cell markers. At the level of the study: The authors derived TCR beta repertoires from sorted CD3+CD56+NKG2C+, CD3+CD56+NKG2C- and CD3+CD56-NKG2C+ T cells.

Details on this clonotype: Antigen specificity is unknown.

Study observations and caveats: Similarly, these clonotypes led the CD3+CD56-NKG2C+ fraction as well in a handful of donors. Questions lingered over whether expanded NKG2C+ T cell clones were HCMV-specific.

For TCR beta, cDNA was produced by 5'RACE template switching with UMIs. Each CDR3 protein gets one entry in TCRdb, which reprocessed the 5' RACE reads and gives no DNA. Its table lists more than 250,000 distinct CDR3 sequences. Germline V gene data show CDR1 as SGHDN and CDR2 as FVKESK. The CDR3 loop spans 17 amino acids. The chain recombines TRBV14 with TRBJ2-1; TCRdb's D gene call, TRBD2, goes unchecked for lack of DNA. The source of this sequence is a young man in good health. Material for sequencing was blood T cells: a sorted CD56 or NKG2C T cell subset, CD4+ or CD8+ T cells, or bulk PBMC T cells (not recorded which). The CDR3 loop reads CASSQGLLADPGGEQFF.